This TCR beta chain was retrieved from a study of CD8+ T cells in alopecia areata (dated by TCRdb to the late 2010s). With respect to the entire study: The treated patients took part in an open-label pilot trial in which moderate-to-severe alopecia areata was treated with oral tofacitinib at 5 to 10 mg twice daily. Tofacitinib was administered for 6 to 18 months, and 6 months of follow-up off drug were then conducted to assess delayed response and recurrence. In treated patients, disease severity was measured using the SALT score, which gives the percentage of scalp surface area affected. The study used high-throughput TCRbeta sequencing to examine T cell clonal expansion in alopecia areata, in both the C3H/HeJ mouse model and human patients. On the human side, TCRbeta sequencing was run on scalp tissue and on sorted CD4+ and CD8+ peripheral blood T cells from healthy controls and from alopecia areata patients with either patchy or totalis/universalis disease. Biopsies were taken from tofacitinib-treated patients at baseline and again at 4 and 24 weeks into treatment, and several of those patients also had a later scalp biopsy. Scalp clonality was compared among normal scalp (n=4), patchy alopecia areata scalp (n=8), and alopecia totalis/universalis scalp (n=8). RNA was extracted with the PAXgene miRNA kit for fixed scalp, the miRNeasy kit for PBMCs, and the RNeasy kit for mouse skin. immunoSEQ multiplex PCR using 35 Vbeta forward primers and 13 Jbeta reverse primers was used to amplify TCRbeta CDR3 regions. General study outcomes and caveats: Compared with normal scalp, lesional scalp, particularly in alopecia totalis/universalis, had higher clonality and more expanded CD8+ clones, which suggests antigenic drive. During tofacitinib treatment, many expanded lesional clones remained in scalp and blood, and this persistence may partly explain relapse after treatment is stopped. Shared TCR sequences between patients were less evident than in mice, which may be partly attributable to HLA diversity in the patient population. With tofacitinib, both scalp clonality and the number of expanded CD8+ clones among the top 100 scalp clones went down significantly. Unlike mouse skin, where gammadelta T cells dominate, normal human skin contains resident alphabeta T cells that get sequenced too, which complicates analysis of the scalp TCR repertoire. Because the treated cohort was small and had just a single nonresponder, larger studies are needed to establish links between baseline CD8+ expansion and response.

About this clone: The specificity of this receptor is unknown. Base-call qualities are not available, and no considerably larger clone is one nucleotide away.

The method was the immunoSEQ multiplex PCR assay. To provide template for TCR sequencing, every sample had RNA extracted and reverse transcribed into cDNA. First-strand cDNA was synthesized using SuperScript III with a 2:1 mix of oligo-dT and random hexamers. A synthetic immune receptor repertoire was used to gauge amplification bias, and whatever bias remained was removed computationally. Per the authors' processing: Raw reads were preprocessed to remove errors, and CDR3 was defined according to IMGT conventions as the region from the conserved cysteine to phenylalanine. Clonality was computed by normalizing Shannon entropy by log2 of the number of productive unique TCRs and subtracting the result from 1. CD4 or CD8 identity of scalp clones was inferred by cross-referencing scalp TCRbeta sequences with sorted blood CD4 and CD8 repertoires. As stored in TCRdb, this immuneACCESS dataset retains in-frame rearrangements with V and J assigned. A fraction of the clones does not appear; measured against another copy, unresolved V genes explain less than half of the discrepancy, and the remainder lacks a known reason. V and J calls and clone size are as listed in that table; D and trimming were resolved from the DNA. Counted in this sample were 150,000 to 200,000 clones; about 47% of them appeared once. The ten largest clones take up over 9% of the sample.

Per the publication, the treatment or condition label means: oral pan-JAK inhibitor, 5-10 mg twice daily. Lesional scalp punch biopsies and peripheral blood were collected from alopecia areata patients. PBMCs were isolated by density centrifugation and stained for CD3, CD4 and CD8, and CD4+ and CD8+ T cells were sorted on a FACSAria. As encoded in the germline V gene, CDR1 is MGHRA while CDR2 is YSYEKL. The CDR3 measures 13 amino acids from cysteine to phenylalanine. CDR3 DNA is the only sequence kept; it has 39 bases, read in frame from the first base. V and J are truncated by 0 bases and 5 bases respectively, leaving an intervening sequence of 7 bases.

This clonotype was obtained from a human donor with alopecia areata. Sequenced here: CD8+ T cells sorted from blood, sampled at approximately week 52, from a patient treated with tofacitinib. The chain employs TRBV4-1 and TRBJ1-1; no D segment can be confidently identified. The CDR3 protein: CASSQDGETEAFF. The nucleotide sequence is TGCGCCAGCAGCCAAGATGGCGAGACTGAAGCTTTCTTT.